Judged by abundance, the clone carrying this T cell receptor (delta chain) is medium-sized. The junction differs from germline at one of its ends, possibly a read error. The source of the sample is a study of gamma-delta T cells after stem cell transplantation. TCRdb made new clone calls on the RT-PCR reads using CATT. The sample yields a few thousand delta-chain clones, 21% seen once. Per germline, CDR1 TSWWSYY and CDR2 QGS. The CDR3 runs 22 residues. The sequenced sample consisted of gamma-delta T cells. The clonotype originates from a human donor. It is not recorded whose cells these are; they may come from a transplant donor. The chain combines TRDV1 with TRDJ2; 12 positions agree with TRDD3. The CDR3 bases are TGTGCTCTTGGGGAACTAGCTCCTGGAAACCTCCTGGGGGATACGCTCACAGCACAACTATTCTTT. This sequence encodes CALGELAPGNLLGDTLTAQLFF.